These 10 T cell receptor beta chains originate from one sample sequenced in a study of cytomegalovirus exposure and HLA in healthy donors. The PCR made use of 60 Vbeta and 13 Jbeta primers. The assay was immunoSEQ multiplex PCR, and TCRdb's table has in-frame clones only and misses some. The sample consists of 120,000 or so clones, around 83% of them appearing once. The sequenced sample was PBMCs. These receptors were collected from a woman aged 55-69 years in good health and CMV-seropositive.

This chain uses TRBV6-4 with TRBJ1-2; D perhaps matches TRBD1 (5 bases). CDR1 and CDR2 from the germline V gene are MRHNA and SNTAGT. Trimming removed 6 bases from V and 2 bases from J, with 10 bases in between. This CDR3 has 13 residues. CDR3 residues: CASSGGLNYGYTF. The DNA of the CDR3 is TGTGCCAGCAGCGGGGGGTTAAACTATGGCTACACCTTC.

This clone was counted only a few times. The chain combines TRBV19 with TRBJ2-6; a weak D match, TRBD1 (5 bases). V was clipped by 2 bases and J by 2 bases, with 7 bases between them. Germline loops: CDR1 LNHDA, CDR2 SQIVND (reference sequence). This CDR3 has 15 amino acids. CDR3 region: CASSILTAGANVLTF. CDR3 DNA sequence: TGTGCCAGTAGTATATTGACAGCTGGGGCCAACGTCCTGACTTTC.

The chain recombines TRBV6-6 with TRBJ2-1, with D possibly matching TRBD1 (6 bases). V was pared by 5 bases and J by 5 bases, with 13 bases between. Looked up from germline, CDR1 is MNHNY and CDR2 is SVGAGI (reference sequence). The CDR3 loop spans 14 amino acids. This CDR3 reads CASSLKRDNNEQFF. CDR3 nucleotide sequence: TGTGCCAGCAGTCTAAAAAGGGACAACAATGAGCAGTTCTTC.

The chain links TRBV5-1 to TRBJ1-2, with 10 bases lining up with TRBD1. CDR1 and CDR2 (germline): SGHRS, YFSETQ. J was trimmed by 4 bases and V by 2 bases; bases with no gene match: 5. CDR3 length: 15 residues. DNA for the CDR3: TGCGCCAGCAGCTTCTCGACAGGGGGCGTCTATGGCTACACCTTC. Translation gives CASSFSTGGVYGYTF.

CDR3 nucleotides: TGCGCCAGCAGCACCGGGACAGGGCTAAACTATGGCTACACCTTC. Translation gives CASSTGTGLNYGYTF. This chain joins TRBV5-1 and TRBJ1-2; 9 bases agree with TRBD1. V shed 4 bases, J shed 2 bases, and the junction held 6 bases outside the gene matches. Germline V lookup: CDR1 SGHRS, CDR2 YFSETQ. The CDR3 extends over 15 amino acids.

The gene calls are TRBV28 and TRBJ1-5; 8 positions agree with TRBD1. Germline values: CDR1 MDHEN, CDR2 SYDVKM. This CDR3 is 15 amino acids long. V trimming: 7 bases; J trimming: 3 bases; junction bases outside the gene matches: 8. CDR3 in amino acids: CASIAQGANNQPQHF. CDR3 sequence (DNA): TGTGCCAGCATAGCGCAGGGGGCGAACAATCAGCCCCAGCATTTT.

This rearrangement joins TRBV7-6 to TRBJ1-4, with D uncertain. The V gene lost 5 bases and the J gene lost 0 bases, with 10 bases spanning the gap. CDR1 and CDR2 (germline): SGHVS, FNYEAQ. The length of the CDR3 is 15 residues. Here the CDR3 DNA reads TGTGCCAGCAGCGTTACACAGTCAACTAATGAAAAACTGTTTTTT. It translates to CASSVTQSTNEKLFF.

There are a few counts of this clone. This chain connects TRBV6-5 to TRBJ1-3; D uncertain. From germline, CDR1 is MNHEY and CDR2 SVGAGI. The CDR3 runs to 11 residues. Trimming cost V 7 bases and J 3 bases, with 4 bases left between them. The CDR3 sequence: CASTNGNTIYF. Here the CDR3 DNA reads TGTGCCAGCACTAATGGAAACACCATATATTTT.

The chain carries TRBV5-4 and TRBJ1-2; 8 bases agree with TRBD1. Germline-derived CDR1 and CDR2 are SGHNT and YYREEE (reference sequence). The J segment lost 2 bases and the V segment lost 5 bases, leaving 8 bases of the junction unmatched. This CDR3 has 15 amino acids. The chain's CDR3 is CASRPMTGANYGYTF. As DNA, the CDR3 is TGTGCCAGCAGACCAATGACAGGGGCAAACTATGGCTACACCTTC.

This chain connects TRBV14 to TRBJ1-1, with D unresolved. The CDR3 covers 14 residues. CDR1 is SGHDN, CDR2 FVKESK, per germline. V lost 4 bases and J 2 bases, leaving 11 bases between the germline ends. The CDR3 here is CASSLRQDNTEAFF. The CDR3 DNA follows: TGTGCCAGCAGCCTTCGCCAGGATAACACTGAAGCTTTCTTT.